This T cell receptor beta chain is from a study of cytomegalovirus exposure and HLA in healthy donors (TCRdb year 2017). In terms of the full investigation: In an earlier analysis of some 550 of the donors, about 260 Gb of sequence data and 95 million to 130 million unique TCR beta sequences from 180 million or so T cells were reported. Approximately 310 gigabases of sequencing data and tens of millions of unique TCR sequences were included in an early release covering about 600 HLA-typed donors. Of the roughly 400 genotyped donors, about 80% fell in the genetic ancestry cluster associated with self-reported Caucasian donors. The aim of the study was to test whether cataloging public T cell receptors could identify signatures of past pathogen exposure. Using immunosequencing, the study profiled T cell repertoires from around 670 subjects and related those repertoires to cytomegalovirus serostatus. Besides the first cohort of approximately 670 subjects, a separate validation cohort made up of over 95 different subjects was used. To predict cytomegalovirus infection status, the study combined high-throughput TCR immunosequencing, statistical association of individual TCRs with disease status, and machine learning. In a later analysis, previously published TCR beta repertoires from about 640 donors were re-analyzed and high-resolution HLA genotyping was added so that TCR occurrence patterns could be studied. The later analysis used no new phenotypic data to find candidate immune exposures, relying instead on TCR beta sequences and their occurrence across donors. An earlier analysis of 587 of the donors used high-throughput TCR beta sequencing to judge whether each TCR beta V gene segment behaved as functional or pseudogenic. Donor age, sex, ethnicity and CMV serostatus were compiled together with the repertoire data. A later genetic analysis took genome-wide SNP genotypes for about 55% of the 666 donors and used that subset as a discovery cohort. Every discovery cohort repertoire had been produced on one sequencing platform. HLA typing covered class I and class II loci at four-digit resolution. The number of typed donors differed by locus: about 629-630 for A, B, C, DRB1 and DQB1; 522 for DQA1; approximately 600 for DPA1; and roughly 450 for DPB1. Roughly 5 DR-DQ haplotypes were treated as single units for association and clustering because of strong linkage in the cohort. Among 300 to 450 genotyped donors of the cohort, an average of about 240,000 unique TCR beta nucleotide sequences were sequenced per donor, roughly 20% of them non-productive.

CDR1 is given as LGHNA and CDR2 as YNFKEQ, both from the germline V gene. V drops 0 bases and J drops 5 bases, leaving 10 bases in between. The CDR3 runs 14 residues from the cysteine to the phenylalanine. The retained sequence is limited to the CDR3, 42 bases, with the frame set at the first base. What the work shows at the level of the full study, not this receptor alone: It was suggested by the authors that the approach could potentially be generalized to other disease states and immunological phenotypes. Because HLA typing was unavailable for some donors at each locus, only the typed subset was used in association tests. Because counts were too low, roughly 18 rarely observed V segments, including chromosome 9 orphons, were left out of the earlier analysis of about 620 of the donors. The study gave a list of about 160 TCR beta chains associated with cytomegalovirus. A later analysis found that HLA-associated TCR beta chains were more clonally expanded and had lower generation probabilities than equally common non-associated chains. According to a later genetic analysis, donors in an Asian-associated ancestry cluster had fewer N-insertions in productive TCRs than the approximately 650-donor mean. The sequencing pipeline was judged likely to have produced a cluster of highly shared sequence variants as a technical artifact. In a later analysis, most CMV-associated TCR beta chains were found to appear HLA-restricted, with HLA associations seemingly driven largely by CMV exposure. A later analysis found that TCR association rates varied across HLA loci, with DRB1 alleles showing the most associated TCRs and HLA-C alleles the fewest. The cohort was sequenced for TCR beta chains only, and without alpha or paired-chain data the features that could be detected were limited. A further reported finding was that TCR beta sequences accurately predicted the HLA-A and HLA-B alleles for most subjects in the first cohort. In a later analysis, several top co-occurrence clusters were reported to appear linked to parvovirus B19, influenza, CMV and Epstein-Barr virus. V-gene and J-gene trimming of TCR beta chains was associated with a missense DCLRE1C variant in a later genetic analysis, and the association was replicated in an independent cohort. A few of the identified cytomegalovirus-associated TCR beta chains were confirmed in vitro to be specific for cytomegalovirus antigens. Presence/absence analyses assumed roughly uniform sequencing depth across donors, an assumption that may not hold. For the cohort, immune exposure information was limited to CMV serostatus. Correlated functional status among segregating V segments might be attributable to linkage disequilibrium, but an unknown experimental factor could not be ruled out. While some public TCRs were present in many individuals, most TCR sequences turned up only very rarely across donors. Some IMGT-functional V segments, including TRBV6-2 and TRBV6-3, could not be distinguished by the 87-base-pair reads and were therefore excluded. An earlier analysis of around 500 of the donors showed that most TCR beta V segments appeared in productive rearrangements either about 87% or about 30% of the time, which broadly matched IMGT annotations. Cytomegalovirus status was reported to be diagnosed by the classifier with high specificity and sensitivity in both the original and validation cohorts. Assigning TCR associations to individual alleles was difficult when HLA alleles, especially DR and DQ, strongly co-occurred. In a later analysis, some 18,000 TCR beta sequences were associated with specific HLA alleles at a false discovery rate of 0.05.

In total, approximately 700 healthy bone marrow donors made up the cohort. At the time of sampling, all cohort members were nominally healthy, though unrecorded immune exposures were likely present. The donor was CMV seronegative and belonged to the group of 320 or so seronegative cohort members. Every donor gave a peripheral blood sample, and the peripheral blood mononuclear cells from that sample were used for TCR beta sequencing. The Qiagen DNeasy Blood Extraction Kit was used to extract genomic DNA from the blood cell samples. Library creation used the immunoSEQ multiplex PCR assay. The multiplex PCR relied on a mix of 60 forward primers for TCR Vbeta segments and 13 reverse primers for TCR Jbeta segments. Amplification of the CDR3 region of rearranged TCR beta genes was performed with a multiplex PCR assay on genomic DNA. On the Illumina HiSeq System, the amplified TCR beta libraries were sequenced as 87-base-pair reads. The authors' pipeline ran thus. A later analysis counted approximately 74 million unique TCR beta chains across the 666 repertoires, and 10 million to 11 million of these chains were shared by at least two donors. A nearest-neighbor algorithm error-corrected the raw reads and collapsed the reads into unique sequences, merging closely related sequences to remove PCR and sequencing errors. To assign V, D and J gene segments, CDR3 sequences were aligned to IMGT reference sequences. Each retained sequence needed at least a six-nucleotide match to both a V gene segment and a J gene segment. A rearrangement counted as productive if the CDR3 had no stop codons and remained in frame with V and J, and every other rearrangement counted as non-productive. Following IMGT convention, CDR3 was defined as the stretch from the second conserved V-encoded cysteine to the conserved J-encoded phenylalanine. The earlier analysis of roughly 590 of the donors excluded sequences that lacked an unambiguous match to a single V gene segment. In an earlier analysis of 587 of the donors, V segments were called functional above 56.7% productive rearrangements and were called segregating when the between-donor standard deviation exceeded 5%. To diagnose cytomegalovirus status from the catalog of TCR beta chain sequences, a statistical classification framework was built. V and J gene assignment, in a later analysis, came from comparing TCR nucleotide sequences with IMGT/GENE-DB human TR gene sequences. A later analysis assigned CDR3 sequences and most-parsimonious VDJ recombination scenarios with the TCRdist pipeline. In a later analysis, every TCR beta chain was defined by the combination of its CDR3 amino acid sequence and its V-gene family, and reads without a unique V-gene family were dropped. In a later analysis, 550 to 650 highly shared, low-generation-probability nucleotide sequences were removed to address suspected cross-contamination and a sequencing artifact. In a later analysis, a clonal expansion index was calculated for each public chain from normalized within-repertoire ranks of inferred template counts. Generation probabilities in a later analysis came from a VDJ recombination model fitted to out-of-frame rearrangements, and those results were checked against IGoR. In a later analysis, hypergeometric tests were used to score TCR-TCR, TCR-HLA and TCR-CMV co-occurrence, with a repertoire-size bias correction applied to TCR pairs. A later analysis estimated false discovery rates by permuting HLA or CMV assignments 20 times. A later analysis grouped co-occurring TCRs with DBSCAN, adding TCRdist sequence similarity when clustering within HLA-allele-positive subsets. Co-occurrence clustering excluded repertoires with fewer than 30,000 or more than 120,000 public chains, plus five with anomalous nucleotide sharing. This is the immuneACCESS table as TCRdb keeps it, with only in-frame sequences that have V and J called. A part of the clones is gone; compared with another copy, unresolved V genes explain less than half, and the rest is unexplained. V, J and clone size are taken as reported in that table, and D and trimming were inferred from the DNA itself. In all, the sample holds 150,000 to 200,000 clones, and about 90% of those were seen once. The ten largest clones represent 0.2% to 0.3% of the sample.

In the case of this clone: Its specific antigen is unknown. No base-level quality is on record; no much larger clone is a single base apart.

The clonotype was recovered from a girl under two years old in good health and CMV-seronegative. Rearrangement joined TRBV4-2 to TRBJ1-2; D gene: possibly TRBD1, on 5 matching bases. Specimen: PBMCs. This receptor carries the CDR3 CASSQETEKYGYTF. The base sequence is TGTGCCAGCAGCCAAGAGACAGAAAAATATGGCTACACCTTC.